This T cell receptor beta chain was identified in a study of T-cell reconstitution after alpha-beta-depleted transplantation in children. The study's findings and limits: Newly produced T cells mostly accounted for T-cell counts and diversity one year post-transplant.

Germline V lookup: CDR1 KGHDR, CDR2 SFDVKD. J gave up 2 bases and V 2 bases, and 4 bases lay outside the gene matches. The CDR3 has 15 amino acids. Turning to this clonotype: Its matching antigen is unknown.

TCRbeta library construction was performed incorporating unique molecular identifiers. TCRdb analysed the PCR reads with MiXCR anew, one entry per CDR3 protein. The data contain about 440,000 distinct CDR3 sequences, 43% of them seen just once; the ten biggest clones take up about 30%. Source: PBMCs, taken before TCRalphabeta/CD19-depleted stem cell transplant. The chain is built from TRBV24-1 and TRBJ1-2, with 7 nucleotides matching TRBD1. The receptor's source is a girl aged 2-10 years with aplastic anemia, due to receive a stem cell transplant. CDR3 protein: CATSDSATGNYGYTF. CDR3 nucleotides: TGTGCCACCAGTGATTCCGCGACAGGGAACTATGGCTACACCTTC.